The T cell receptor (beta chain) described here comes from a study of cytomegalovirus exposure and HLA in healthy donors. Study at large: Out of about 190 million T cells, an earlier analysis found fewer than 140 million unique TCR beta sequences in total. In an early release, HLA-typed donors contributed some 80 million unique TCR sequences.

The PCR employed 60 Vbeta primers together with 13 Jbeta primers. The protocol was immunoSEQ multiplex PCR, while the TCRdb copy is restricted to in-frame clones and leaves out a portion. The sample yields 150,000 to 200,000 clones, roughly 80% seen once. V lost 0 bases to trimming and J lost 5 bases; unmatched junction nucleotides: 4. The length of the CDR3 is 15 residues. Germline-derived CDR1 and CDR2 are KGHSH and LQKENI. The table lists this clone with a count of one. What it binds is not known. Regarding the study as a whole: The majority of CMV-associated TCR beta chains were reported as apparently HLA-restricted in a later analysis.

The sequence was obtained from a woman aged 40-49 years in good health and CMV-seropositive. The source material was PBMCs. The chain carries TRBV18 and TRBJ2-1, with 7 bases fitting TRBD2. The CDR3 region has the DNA TGTGCCAGCTCACCACCGGGGAGGGCTAACAATGAGCAGTTCTTC. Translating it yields CASSPPGRANNEQFF.